Following are 21 T cell receptor beta chains from one sample sequenced in a study of blood T cell repertoires in COVID-19. Method: immunoSEQ multiplex PCR; TCRdb's copy keeps in-frame clones and lacks some. The sample consists of 100,000 to 150,000 clones, about 88% of them appearing once. Sequencing was done on a sample of peripheral blood. The receptors come from a woman aged 80 or over with acute or convalescent COVID-19.

The rearrangement uses TRBV5-1 and TRBJ2-5; 10 bases are a match to TRBD2. V shed 0 bases, J shed 2 bases, and the junction held 7 bases outside the gene matches. Germline V CDR1 and CDR2: SGHRS, YFSETQ. The CDR3 is made up of 17 amino acids. CDR3 DNA: TGCGCCAGCAGCTTGGCCCCCCTAGCGGGAGTACAAGAGACCCAGTACTTC. Its protein product is CASSLAPLAGVQETQYF.

This chain joins TRBV29-1 and TRBJ2-5; 9 bases are a match to TRBD1. This CDR3 has 12 residues. V was clipped by 7 bases and J by 4 bases; unmatched bases: 4. Germline V CDR1 and CDR2: SQVTM, ANQGSEA. The CDR3 here is CSAETGGETQYF. The CDR3 DNA sequence: TGCAGCGCCGAGACAGGGGGAGAGACCCAGTACTTC.

This clone appeared a few times. This rearrangement joins TRBV18 to TRBJ1-2, with D perhaps matching TRBD1 (6 bases). The CDR3 sequence is 16 residues long. V lost 3 bases and J lost 0, with 14 bases in between. In germline, CDR1 is KGHSH, CDR2 LQKENI. DNA for the CDR3: TGTGCCAGCTCACCGCGGACAGTATCTGCTAACTATGGCTACACCTTC. Translation gives CASSPRTVSANYGYTF.

The V call is TRBV5-4, the J call TRBJ1-2; 7 positions match TRBD1. The CDR3 totals 15 residues. V lost 1 base to trimming and J lost 4 bases; unmatched junction nucleotides: 7. Germline V gives CDR1 SGHNT, CDR2 YYREEE (reference sequence). CDR3: CASSLLDRPSYGYTF. The CDR3 nucleotides are TGTGCCAGCAGCTTGTTGGACAGGCCATCCTATGGCTACACCTTC. Filled out from reference TRBV5-4 and TRBJ1-2, the complete variable domain reads ETGVTQSPTHLIKTRGQQVTLRCSSQSGHNTVSWYQQALGQGPQFIFQYYREEENGRGNFPPRFSGLQFPNYSSELNVNALELDDSALYLCASSLLDRPSYGYTFGSGTRLTVV.

This chain joins TRBV13 and TRBJ1-3; 8 bases agree with TRBD1. The germline V gene encodes CDR1 PRHDT and CDR2 FYEKMQ (reference sequence). With V trimmed by 3 bases and J by 0 bases, 7 bases remained unmatched. The CDR3 sequence is 17 residues long. The CDR3: CASSFSTGTGSGNTIYF. The CDR3, as DNA: TGTGCCAGCAGCTTTTCCACCGGGACAGGCTCTGGAAACACCATATATTTT.

The chain is built from TRBV6-2 or TRBV6-3 and TRBJ2-5; 7 nucleotides align to TRBD2. The germline CDR1 and CDR2 sequences are MNHEY and SVGEGT. Losses at the gene ends were 2 bases for V and 1 base for J; bases not matched to a gene: 7. The CDR3 runs to 16 residues. Written as DNA, the CDR3 is TGTGCCAGCAGTTACGTACTCGCGGGGGTCCAAGAGACCCAGTACTTC. The encoded protein is CASSYVLAGVQETQYF.

This clone came up once. V gene TRBV29-1 combines with J gene TRBJ2-6; 9 bases fit TRBD1. The trim removed 4 bases at V and 3 bases at J, leaving 16 bases unmatched. The length of the CDR3 is 19 residues. Germline V gene lookup returns CDR1 SQVTM and CDR2 ANQGSEA. CDR3 loop: CSVGLLNRDREGGANVLTF. The CDR3 region has the DNA TGCAGCGTTGGACTATTAAACCGGGACAGGGAAGGTGGGGCCAACGTCCTGACTTTC.

This clone came up once. The genes are TRBV9 and TRBJ2-7, with TRBD2 matching 11 bases. The V gene's germline CDR1 is SGDLS and CDR2 YYNGEE. The CDR3 spans 15 residues. J lost 1 base, V lost 3 bases, and 3 bases had no gene match. DNA for the CDR3: TGTGCCAGCAGCGAGGGACTAGCGGATTCCTACGAGCAGTACTTC. Amino acid sequence: CASSEGLADSYEQYF.

This clone was seen only once. The rearrangement uses TRBV30 and TRBJ1-3; D perhaps matches TRBD1 (5 bases). V was trimmed by 0 bases and J by 9 bases, leaving 12 bases between them. Per the germline V gene, CDR1 is GTSNPN and CDR2 is SVGIG (reference sequence). The CDR3 spans 13 residues. CDR3 protein: CAWSVLGGSTIYF. DNA for the CDR3: TGTGCCTGGAGTGTATTGGGGGGGAGCACCATATATTTT. Supplemented by reference TRBV30 and TRBJ1-3, the full variable domain reads SQTIHQWPATLVQPVGSPLSLECTVEGTSNPNLYWYRQAAGRGLQLLFYSVGIGQISSEVPQNLSASRPQDRQFILSSKKLLLSDSGFYLCAWSVLGGSTIYFGEGSWLTVV.

The chain combines TRBV29-1 with TRBJ2-1; 8 positions agree with TRBD2. The CDR3 is made up of 15 amino acids. J was trimmed by 6 bases and V by 1 base; bases with no gene match: 8. Germline V gives CDR1 SQVTM, CDR2 ANQGSEA. DNA for the CDR3: TGCAGCGTTGAAGGTCGGGAGGGGACTTTCAATGAGCAGTTCTTC. This sequence encodes CSVEGREGTFNEQFF.

This clone has a single count. The V call is TRBV5-1, the J call TRBJ2-2; D ambiguous. The CDR3 sequence is 14 residues long. V gave up 4 bases and J gave up 8 bases, with 15 bases separating them. Germline V gene data show CDR1 as SGHRS and CDR2 as YFSETQ. This CDR3 is CASSPLVMRGELFF. In DNA form, the CDR3 reads TGCGCCAGCAGCCCCCTGGTTATGCGAGGGGAGCTGTTTTTT.

The table lists this clone with a few counts. The chain is built from TRBV5-5 and TRBJ1-4; D remains unclear. V lost 2 bases, J lost 5 bases, and 13 bases lay in between. This CDR3 has 15 residues. Germline CDR1 is SGHKS and CDR2 is YYEKEE (reference sequence). The CDR3 reads CASSFAGSTNEKLFF. In nucleotides, the CDR3 is TGTGCCAGCAGCTTCGCGGGCAGCACCAATGAAAAACTGTTTTTT.

J is TRBJ1-5 and V is TRBV6-5; 10 nucleotides agree with TRBD1. Germline loops: CDR1 MNHEY, CDR2 SVGAGI. With V trimmed by 7 bases and J by 4 bases, 7 bases remained unmatched. This CDR3 contains 15 residues. CDR3 sequence (DNA): TGTGCCAGCATTTTAGACAGGGGGCTTAATCAGCCCCAGCATTTT. Translated, it gives CASILDRGLNQPQHF.

The rearrangement uses TRBV11-2 and TRBJ2-2; TRBD1 might be the D (6 bases). CDR1 SGHAT and CDR2 FQNNGV come from the germline V gene. This CDR3 comprises 15 residues. Trimming left V 0 bases short and J 3 bases short, with 8 bases between. CDR3 region: CASSLEPGDTGELFF. In nucleotides, the CDR3 is TGTGCCAGCAGCTTAGAACCAGGGGACACCGGGGAGCTGTTTTTT.

V gene TRBV29-1 combines with J gene TRBJ2-1; 8 nucleotides line up with TRBD2. This CDR3 comprises 13 residues. The germline V gene encodes CDR1 SQVTM and CDR2 ANQGSEA. V lost 7 bases and J lost 3; bases outside the gene matches: 5. CDR3: CSAREGDYNEQFF. The CDR3, as DNA: TGCAGCGCCCGGGAGGGGGACTACAATGAGCAGTTCTTC.

The CDR3 loop reads CASSLFYPPRYTF. The CDR3 DNA is TGTGCCAGCAGCTTATTCTACCCCCCGCGCTACACCTTC. The chain couples TRBV5-6 to TRBJ1-2; D unclear. The germline gives CDR1 SGHDT, CDR2 YYEEEE. V dropped 2 bases and J dropped 9 bases, with 14 bases sitting between them. The CDR3 sequence is 13 residues long. Drawing the rest from reference TRBV5-6 and TRBJ1-2, the complete variable domain is DAGVTQSPTHLIKTRGQQVTLRCSPKSGHDTVSWYQQALGQGPQFIFQYYEEEERQRGNFPDRFSGHQFPNYSSELNVNALLLGDSALYLCASSLFYPPRYTFGSGTRLTVV.

The rearrangement links TRBV7-2 to TRBJ2-1; 12 bases align to TRBD2. V lost 5 bases to trimming and J lost 5 bases; unmatched junction nucleotides: 16. Per the germline V gene, CDR1 is SGHTA and CDR2 is FQGNSA. The CDR3 runs to 19 residues. Here the CDR3 DNA reads TGTGCCAGCAGCGTACGGCCGTATCTAGCGGGGGGGCGGAACAATGAGCAGTTCTTC. Protein sequence: CASSVRPYLAGGRNNEQFF. Using reference TRBV7-2 and TRBJ2-1 for the parts outside the CDR3, the full variable domain is GAGVSQSPSNKVTEKGKDVELRCDPISGHTALYWYRQSLGQGLEFLIYFQGNSAPDKSGLPSDRFSAERTGGSVSTLTIQRTQQEDSAVYLCASSVRPYLAGGRNNEQFFGPGTRLTVL.

V usage is TRBV7-9 and J usage is TRBJ1-4; 9 bases line up with TRBD1. The V gene end was trimmed by 5 bases and the J gene end by 7 bases; junction bases not matched to a gene: 11. Germline loops: CDR1 SEHNR, CDR2 FQNEAQ (reference sequence). The CDR3 runs 16 residues. The CDR3: CASSHYTQGALEKLFF. DNA of the CDR3: TGTGCCAGCAGCCATTACACACAGGGGGCACTTGAAAAACTGTTTTTT.

This chain joins TRBV7-2 and TRBJ1-4; D possibly corresponds to TRBD1 (5 bases). V lost 1 base to trimming and J lost 8 bases, with 14 bases between them. The germline gives CDR1 SGHTA, CDR2 FQGNSA. This CDR3 is 15 amino acids long. CDR3 in amino acids: CASSLVKGVYEKLFF. Written as DNA, the CDR3 is TGTGCCAGCAGCTTAGTAAAAGGGGTTTACGAAAAACTGTTTTTT.

The genes are TRBV11-2 and TRBJ2-5; possibly TRBD2 for D (6 bases). The CDR3 consists of 11 residues. CDR1 and CDR2 from the germline V gene are SGHAT and FQNNGV. The germline V and J ends were trimmed by 10 bases and 3 bases, with 9 bases remaining between them. The CDR3 DNA follows: TGTGCCACCTCGGGGGAAGAGACCCAGTACTTC. This translates into CATSGEETQYF.

The CDR3 sequence is CASSFGDTQYF. The CDR3 nucleotides are TGTGCCAGCAGTTTCGGAGATACGCAGTATTTT. The gene calls are TRBV12-3 or TRBV12-4 and TRBJ2-3; D gene ambiguous. Between the trimmed V and J ends, which lost 3 bases and 5 bases, there was a span of 3 bases. This CDR3 spans 11 amino acids.